A selection of T cell receptor beta chains follows, all from one sample in a study of T cells in Graves' hyperthyroidism and ophthalmopathy. TCRdb called the multiplex PCR reads again in MiXCR, with one record for every CDR3 protein. The sample has hundreds of thousands of distinct CDR3 sequences; just under 45% are singletons. The source material was peripheral blood or thyroid tissue (not recorded which). All receptors derive from an adult man with Graves' disease, either hyperthyroidism or ophthalmopathy (not recorded which). CDR3s include the opening cysteine and the closing phenylalanine or tryptophan. A D gene is named only where the DNA matches it firmly. Clone size appears in some rows only: once, few, many, or a class for an expanded clone.

>-|TRBV20-1|16|TRBJ1-6|-
CSARVGGSSTNSPLHF
TGCAGTGCTAGAGTAGGGGGTTCCTCGACTAATTCACCCCTCCACTTT
>TRBD2|TRBV25-1|14|TRBJ2-7|-
CASSGLAGAQEQYF
TGTGCCAGCAGCGGACTAGCGGGAGCTCAAGAGCAGTACTTC
>-|TRBV7-6|12|TRBJ1-2|-
CASSTSGWGYTF
TGTGCCAGCAGCACCAGCGGTTGGGGCTACACCTTC
>-|TRBV24-1|11|TRBJ1-1|many
CATSDRRRAFF
TGTGCCACCAGTGACCGCCGACGCGCTTTCTTT
>TRBD2|TRBV19|16|TRBJ2-2|few
CASSNGLAVDTGELFF
TGTGCCAGTAGTAACGGACTAGCGGTTGACACCGGGGAGCTGTTTTTT
>-|TRBV12-3/TRBV12-4|14|TRBJ1-5|many
CASSSGYNNQPQHF
TGTGCCAGCAGTTCAGGGTACAACAATCAGCCCCAGCATTTT
>-|TRBV7-9|15|TRBJ1-1|-
CASSQPGTINTEAFF
TGTGCCAGCAGCCAACCCGGGACAATCAACACTGAAGCTTTCTTT
>-|TRBV6-5|12|TRBJ1-1|few
CASRTQQPEAFF
TGTGCCAGCAGGACACAGCAACCTGAAGCTTTCTTT
>TRBD2|TRBV2|20|TRBJ2-5|-
CASTPGGGLAGKTAQETQYF
TGTGCCAGCACCCCCGGTGGGGGACTAGCGGGAAAGACTGCCCAAGAGACCCAGTACTTC
>TRBD1|TRBV29-1|14|TRBJ2-5|-
CSGSKTGGRETQYF
TGCAGCGGATCGAAGACAGGGGGCCGTGAGACCCAGTACTTC
>-|TRBV29-1|11|TRBJ1-3|-
CSVVVQNTIYF
TGCAGCGTTGTTGTTCAAAACACCATATATTTT
>-|TRBV7-9|16|TRBJ2-5|many
CASSFYGAPYQETQYF
TGTGCCAGCAGCTTCTACGGAGCGCCGTACCAAGAGACCCAGTACTTC
>TRBD2|TRBV7-1|19|TRBJ2-3|-
CASSSPVGGGSPSTDTQYF
TGTGCCAGCAGCTCCCCGGTGGGGGGGGGTTCCCCTAGCACAGATACGCAGTATTTT
>TRBD1|TRBV2|15|TRBJ2-5|-
CASSLDRRPRETQYF
TGTGCCAGCAGTTTGGACAGGAGACCACGGGAGACCCAGTACTTC
>TRBD1|TRBV19|13|TRBJ1-6|-
CASSIGTGSPLHF
TGTGCCAGTAGTATCGGGACAGGGTCACCCCTCCACTTT
>TRBD1|TRBV7-2|15|TRBJ2-5|few
CASSQLPGQGETQYF
TGTGCCAGCAGCCAGTTACCGGGACAGGGAGAGACCCAGTACTTC
>-|TRBV19|13|TRBJ2-7|many
CASSRQTKYEQYF
TGTGCCAGTAGCAGACAGACAAAATACGAGCAGTACTTC
>TRBD1|TRBV9|16|TRBJ1-6|many
CASSARDRGGNSPLHF
TGTGCCAGCAGCGCGAGGGACAGGGGAGGCAATTCACCCCTCCACTTT
>-|TRBV7-2|14|TRBJ1-2|-
CASSLGASLGGYTF
TGTGCCAGTAGCTTAGGCGCGAGTCTAGGGGGCTACACCTTC
>TRBD1|TRBV19|13|TRBJ2-5|many
CARRQGPRETQYF
TGTGCCAGAAGACAGGGCCCAAGAGAGACCCAGTACTTC
>-|TRBV25-1|13|TRBJ1-2|-
CASSAGSSYGYTF
TGTGCCAGCAGTGCTGGCTCGTCCTATGGCTACACCTTC
>TRBD2|TRBV10-3|13|TRBJ2-7|-
CATTGEGPYEQYF
TGTGCCACCACGGGGGAGGGCCCGTACGAGCAGTACTTC
>-|TRBV29-1|13|TRBJ2-5|-
CSARVGGAETQYF
TGCAGCGCCAGGGTGGGGGGCGCAGAGACCCAGTACTTC
>-|TRBV6-1|14|TRBJ1-5|many
CASSEGEENQPQHF
TGTGCCAGCAGTGAAGGGGAGGAGAATCAGCCCCAGCATTTT